The 31 T cell receptor beta chains in this list originate from one sample, sequenced in a study of T cells in narcolepsy. The table came from immunoSEQ multiplex PCR; TCRdb's copy has only in-frame clones and leaves some out. The data show over 30,000 clones, with roughly 84% seen just once and 1.5% to 2% held by the top ten. The sequenced material came from CD45RA- memory CD4+ T cells from PBMCs. These receptors were taken from a human donor with narcolepsy.

V is TRBV7-8 and J is TRBJ1-2; D not resolved. V lost 5 bases, J lost 7 bases, and 14 bases lay in between. Germline V lookup: CDR1 SGHVS, CDR2 FQNEAQ. This CDR3 is built from 13 residues. The CDR3 DNA reads TGTGCCAGCAGCCCAGAGGAGAAAAGTGGCTACACCTTC. It is translated as CASSPEEKSGYTF.

The chain links TRBV6-5 to TRBJ2-2, with D perhaps TRBD2 (6 bases). Germline V gives CDR1 MNHEY, CDR2 SVGAGI. Trimming cost V 6 bases and J 5 bases, with 13 bases left between them. This CDR3 has 14 residues. The CDR3 region is CASRLPGGTGELFF. DNA for the CDR3: TGTGCCAGCAGGCTGCCCGGAGGGACCGGGGAGCTGTTTTTT.

The chain joins TRBV10-3 to TRBJ1-5, with 9 nucleotides matching TRBD1. Unmatched junction bases numbered 5, after V lost 4 bases and J lost 1 base. The CDR3 has 16 amino acids. The germline V gene has CDR1 ENHRY and CDR2 SYGVKD. CDR3 nucleotide sequence: TGTGCCATCAGTGGGGGACAGGGAGGGAGCAATCAGCCCCAGCATTTT. As protein: CAISGGQGGSNQPQHF.

The rearrangement uses TRBV19 and TRBJ1-2; D possibly corresponds to TRBD1 (5 bases). The CDR3 is 12 amino acids. The germline CDR1 and CDR2 sequences are LNHDA and SQIVND (reference sequence). V gave up 8 bases and J gave up 2 bases, with 9 bases separating them. The CDR3 DNA is TGTGCCAGTTCCCGGGGGAACTATGGCTACACCTTC. Amino acid sequence: CASSRGNYGYTF. Full variable domain (missing parts from reference TRBV19 and TRBJ1-2): DGGITQSPKYLFRKEGQNVTLSCEQNLNHDAMYWYRQDPGQGLRLIYYSQIVNDFQKGDIAEGYSVSREKKESFPLTVTSAQKNPTAFYLCASSRGNYGYTFGSGTRLTVV.

This clone was detected once. The genes are TRBV28 and TRBJ2-3; 7 bases are shared with TRBD1. Per germline, CDR1 MDHEN and CDR2 SYDVKM. The CDR3 runs to 15 residues. The V segment lost 3 bases and the J segment 3 bases; nucleotides outside the gene matches: 6. CDR3 in amino acids: CASSLRGQRTDTQYF. CDR3 DNA: TGTGCCAGCAGTTTGAGGGGACAGAGGACAGATACGCAGTATTTT.

This chain links TRBV29-1 with TRBJ1-1; tentative D call: TRBD1 (5 bases). The CDR3 sequence is 11 residues long. V lost 7 bases and J lost 8, with 14 bases in between. In germline, CDR1 is SQVTM, CDR2 ANQGSEA. CDR3 residues: CSAGGVQEAFF. DNA for the CDR3: TGCAGCGCGGGAGGGGTTCAAGAAGCTTTCTTT.

The gene calls are TRBV7-2 and TRBJ2-1; the D gene is possibly TRBD1 (6 bases). The V end was cut by 0 bases, the J end by 5 bases, with 8 bases between. The CDR3 has 14 amino acids. CDR1 is SGHTA and CDR2 is FQGNSA in the germline V gene. CDR3 sequence (DNA): TGTGCCAGCAGCTTAGCGGGGGCCGACAATGAGCAGTTCTTC. This codes for CASSLAGADNEQFF.

This clone has only one observation. CDR3 region: CASSLAGLAQHF. The CDR3 region has the DNA TGTGCCAGCAGTTTAGCGGGGTTGGCCCAGCATTTT. The V call is TRBV28, the J call TRBJ1-5, with unresolved D. Germline V CDR1 and CDR2: MDHEN, SYDVKM. The germline V and J ends were trimmed by 2 bases and 11 bases, with 10 bases remaining between them. CDR3 length: 12 amino acids.

The chain is built from TRBV19 and TRBJ2-2; D is possibly TRBD1 (6 bases). The germline V gene has CDR1 LNHDA and CDR2 SQIVND (reference sequence). This CDR3 is built from 14 residues. Trimming took off 11 bases at V and 4 bases at J, with 17 bases between the two ends. This CDR3 reads CAVCETGATGELFF. CDR3 nucleotide sequence: TGTGCCGTGTGTGAGACAGGCGCCACCGGGGAGCTGTTTTTT.

V is TRBV9 and J is TRBJ2-3, with D possibly TRBD2 on 5 matching bases. The germline gives CDR1 SGDLS, CDR2 YYNGEE. V was cut by 2 bases and J by 2 bases, with 21 bases left in between. The CDR3 runs 18 residues. In nucleotides, the CDR3 is TGTGCCAGCAGCGTCGCGACCGACCCCGGTCGGGACACAGATACGCAGTATTTT. Residues: CASSVATDPGRDTDTQYF.

The rearrangement uses TRBV7-2 and TRBJ1-1; D is undetermined. V gave up 6 bases and J gave up 4 bases, with 18 bases separating them. Germline V gene lookup returns CDR1 SGHTA and CDR2 FQGNSA. The CDR3 contains 15 residues. The CDR3 region is CASRTEPVIGTEAFF. The CDR3, as DNA: TGTGCCAGCAGGACCGAACCGGTAATAGGCACTGAAGCTTTCTTT.

The V gene is TRBV6-5, the J gene TRBJ2-7; possibly TRBD1 or TRBD2 for D (7 bases each). V lost 4 bases and J lost 3, with 19 bases in between. Germline V gives CDR1 MNHEY, CDR2 SVGAGI. CDR3 size: 16 residues. The CDR3 DNA is TGTGCCAGCAGTTCCCCTGCCCAGGGGGGGGGCTACGAGCAGTACTTC. It codes for CASSSPAQGGGYEQYF.

This clone was counted a single time. CDR3 bases: TGTGCCAGTAGTCCGGGACTAGATTTTAAGACCCAGTACTTC. Protein sequence: CASSPGLDFKTQYF. The chain links TRBV19 to TRBJ2-5; 8 bases fit TRBD2. From germline, CDR1 is LNHDA and CDR2 SQIVND (reference sequence). The J segment lost 6 bases and the V segment lost 5 bases, leaving 8 bases of the junction unmatched. The CDR3 contains 14 residues.

This chain joins TRBV15 and TRBJ2-3, with 7 bases matching TRBD1. The CDR3 loop spans 16 amino acids. Germline CDR1 reads LNHNV; CDR2 reads YYDKDF (reference sequence). The J segment lost 2 bases and the V segment lost 5 bases, leaving 10 bases of the junction unmatched. The CDR3 loop is CATSGRQGSVTDTQYF. For the CDR3, the DNA is TGTGCCACCAGCGGAAGACAGGGTTCGGTCACAGATACGCAGTATTTT.

This chain links TRBV7-3 with TRBJ1-1; perhaps TRBD1 as D (5 bases). Germline V gene sequence: CDR1 SGHTA, CDR2 FQGTGA. This CDR3 is 14 amino acids long. Trimming took 5 bases from V and 3 from J, leaving 13 bases between them. The CDR3 reads CASSAGGGDTEAFF. The DNA of the CDR3 is TGTGCCAGCAGCGCCGGGGGTGGTGACACTGAAGCTTTCTTT.

The count of this clone is one. The rearrangement uses TRBV18 and TRBJ2-3; TRBD2 matches at 10 bases. CDR1 is KGHSH, CDR2 LQKENI, per germline. The V segment lost 5 bases and the J segment 6 bases; nucleotides outside the gene matches: 5. This CDR3 is built from 14 residues. The chain's CDR3 is CASSEGLASDTQYF. The DNA of the CDR3 is TGTGCCAGCTCAGAGGGACTAGCGTCTGATACGCAGTATTTT.

This clone is a singleton in its sample. The CDR3 nucleotides are TGCGCCAGCAGTTTCTTTCTGGAGGGGGGAGAGACCCAGTACTTC. This codes for CASSFFLEGGETQYF. V gene TRBV5-1 combines with J gene TRBJ2-5, with D perhaps assigned TRBD1 or TRBD2 (6 bases each). CDR1 is SGHRS, CDR2 YFSETQ, per germline. The V gene lost 5 bases and the J gene lost 4 bases, with 18 bases spanning the gap. This CDR3 has 15 amino acids.

The chain combines TRBV6-4 with TRBJ2-1; 10 bases are a match to TRBD2. This CDR3 has 13 residues. Per the germline V gene, CDR1 is MRHNA and CDR2 is SNTAGT. V trimming: 11 bases; J trimming: 4 bases; junction bases outside the gene matches: 5. The chain's CDR3 is CAAGSGGYNEQFF. In nucleotides, the CDR3 is TGTGCCGCCGGTAGCGGGGGGTACAATGAGCAGTTCTTC.

This rearrangement joins TRBV5-5 to TRBJ1-2; no firm D call. With 0 bases removed from V and 0 bases from J, the gap between germline ends came to 15 bases. Germline-derived CDR1 and CDR2 are SGHKS and YYEKEE (reference sequence). The CDR3 runs 17 residues. In DNA, the CDR3 is TGTGCCAGCAGCTTGGCCGACACCTCTCGGGCTAACTATGGCTACACCTTC. Amino acid sequence: CASSLADTSRANYGYTF.

The chain employs TRBV6-1 and TRBJ1-1; D is undetermined. V shed 4 bases and J shed 1 base, with 7 bases lying between them. CDR1 and CDR2 (germline): MNHNS, SASEGT. This CDR3 has 13 amino acids. The DNA for the CDR3 is TGTGCCAGCAGTGCCAGGAGGAACACTGAAGCTTTCTTT. It encodes CASSARRNTEAFF.

The J gene is TRBJ2-5, the V gene TRBV6-1, with a possible D match to TRBD2 (5 bases). The germline V and J ends were trimmed by 7 bases and 7 bases, with 19 bases remaining between them. Looked up from germline, CDR1 is MNHNS and CDR2 is SASEGT. The CDR3 is 14 residues long. The CDR3 nucleotides are TGTGCCAGCACTCAAGGCGGGCCTCCGGGGACCCAGTACTTC. Translated: CASTQGGPPGTQYF.

The chain recombines TRBV7-8 with TRBJ1-5; 7 bases match TRBD1. The germline V gene encodes CDR1 SGHVS and CDR2 FQNEAQ. The CDR3 is 15 residues long. The ends lost 5 bases at V and 2 bases at J; junction bases unmatched: 6. The CDR3 loop reads CASSETGSGNQPQHF. CDR3 coding DNA: TGTGCCAGCAGCGAGACAGGGTCGGGCAATCAGCCCCAGCATTTT.

The CDR3 protein is CSVRLFDNSPLHF. CDR3 in DNA: TGCAGCGTTAGGTTATTCGATAATTCACCCCTCCACTTT. The chain carries TRBV29-1 and TRBJ1-6, with D unresolved. V was trimmed by 5 bases and J by 5 bases, leaving 10 bases between them. CDR3 length: 13 amino acids. CDR1 and CDR2 (germline): SQVTM, ANQGSEA.

The rearrangement joins TRBV18 to TRBJ2-1; D is undetermined. The germline V gene encodes CDR1 KGHSH and CDR2 LQKENI. The CDR3 length is 15 residues. V was pared by 6 bases and J by 5 bases, with 17 bases between. Here the CDR3 reads CASSIGPPKNNEQFF. CDR3 coding DNA: TGTGCCAGCTCGATCGGGCCGCCGAAAAACAATGAGCAGTTCTTC.

The chain links TRBV9 to TRBJ2-2, with TRBD2 as a possible D gene (5 bases). The germline CDR1 and CDR2 sequences are SGDLS and YYNGEE. With 2 bases removed from V and 6 bases from J, the gap between germline ends came to 17 bases. CDR3 length: 16 residues. The CDR3 reads CASSVSDSSSPGELFF. The CDR3 nucleotides read TGTGCCAGCAGCGTTTCGGACTCCTCATCCCCCGGGGAGCTGTTTTTT.

V is TRBV6-5 and J is TRBJ2-6; D is unresolved. The V end was cut by 6 bases, the J end by 0 bases, with 9 bases between. Germline values: CDR1 MNHEY, CDR2 SVGAGI. This CDR3 contains 15 residues. This CDR3 reads CASSPAHSGANVLTF. CDR3 DNA sequence: TGTGCCAGCAGCCCCGCCCACTCTGGGGCCAACGTCCTGACTTTC.

This chain connects TRBV2 to TRBJ2-7; tentatively, D is TRBD1 (6 bases). The ends were cut back, 4 bases at V and 3 bases at J, with 10 bases in the middle. Germline V gene lookup returns CDR1 SNHLY and CDR2 FYNNEI. The CDR3 loop spans 13 amino acids. CDR3 coding DNA: TGTGCCAGCAGTGCTCAAGGGGGCTACGAGCAGTACTTC. It specifies CASSAQGGYEQYF.

V usage is TRBV6-5 and J usage is TRBJ2-1; D is undetermined. There are 11 residues in the CDR3. The V gene lost 5 bases and the J gene lost 14 bases, with 13 bases spanning the gap. Germline V gene sequence: CDR1 MNHEY, CDR2 SVGAGI. The CDR3, as DNA: TGTGCCAGCAGTGGGAACCCTTGGGAGTTCTTC. It encodes CASSGNPWEFF.

The chain employs TRBV27 and TRBJ2-5; maybe TRBD1 (5 bases). Germline CDR1 is MNHEY and CDR2 is SMNVEV (reference sequence). The CDR3 loop spans 14 amino acids. Trimming took 5 bases from V and 4 from J, leaving 14 bases between them. The CDR3 loop is CASSTAGFRETQYF. As DNA, the CDR3 is TGTGCCAGCAGTACCGCAGGGTTTCGAGAGACCCAGTACTTC.

J is TRBJ2-5 and V is TRBV27, with D maybe TRBD1 (6 bases). CDR1 and CDR2 (germline): MNHEY, SMNVEV (reference sequence). The CDR3 is made up of 14 amino acids. V was clipped by 1 base and J by 5 bases, with 11 bases between them. The CDR3 DNA sequence: TGTGCCAGCAGTTTATGGCAGGGGATGGAGACCCAGTACTTC. Translation gives CASSLWQGMETQYF.

The rearrangement joins TRBV6-1 to TRBJ2-5; the D gene is possibly TRBD1 (6 bases). V was shortened by 8 bases and J by 4 bases, with 11 bases between the two germline ends. Germline V CDR1 and CDR2: MNHNS, SASEGT. CDR3 length: 12 residues. This CDR3 is CASGLGGETQYF. The CDR3 coding sequence is TGTGCCAGCGGCCTAGGGGGAGAGACCCAGTACTTC.